The TCR beta chain described here comes from a study of cytomegalovirus exposure and HLA in healthy donors. The study's findings and limits: Later analysis suggested most CMV-associated TCR beta chains were HLA-restricted. Some V segments, including TRBV6-2 and TRBV6-3, were excluded as indistinguishable. In vitro, three CMV-associated chains proved specific for CMV antigens.

The V end lost 5 bases, the J end lost 2 bases, and 15 bases lay between the germline ends. Germline V lookup: CDR1 MNHNS, CDR2 SASEGT. This CDR3 contains 15 residues. The PCR had 60 Vbeta and 13 Jbeta primers. Sequencing used immunoSEQ multiplex PCR; TCRdb keeps in-frame clones, though not all of them. The table has some 130,000 clones, over 70% seen once. This clone was counted only a few times. Its antigen is unidentified. The sequencing sample was made of PBMCs. This chain joins TRBV6-1 and TRBJ1-2; D perhaps matches TRBD1 (5 bases). The TCR comes from a young man in good health and CMV-seronegative. CDR3 sequence reads: CASSSTGEGNYGYTF. The CDR3 bases are TGTGCCAGCAGTAGCACAGGTGAAGGGAACTATGGCTACACCTTC.